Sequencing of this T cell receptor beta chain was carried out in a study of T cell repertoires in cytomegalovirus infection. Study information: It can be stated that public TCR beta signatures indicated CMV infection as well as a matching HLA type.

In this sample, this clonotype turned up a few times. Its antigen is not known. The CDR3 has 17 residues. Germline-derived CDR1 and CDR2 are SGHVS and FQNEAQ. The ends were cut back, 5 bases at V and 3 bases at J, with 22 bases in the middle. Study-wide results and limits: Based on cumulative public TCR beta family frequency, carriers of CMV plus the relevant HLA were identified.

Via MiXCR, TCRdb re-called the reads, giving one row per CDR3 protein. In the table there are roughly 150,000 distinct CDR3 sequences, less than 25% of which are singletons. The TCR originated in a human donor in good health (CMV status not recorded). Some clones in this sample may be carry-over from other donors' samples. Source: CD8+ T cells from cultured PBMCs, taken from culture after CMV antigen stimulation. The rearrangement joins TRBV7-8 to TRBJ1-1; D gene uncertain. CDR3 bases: TGTGCCAGCAGCCAGGCCCATCAAGAGGTGGTGGACACTGAAGCTTTCTTT. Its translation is CASSQAHQEVVDTEAFF.